This T cell receptor beta chain is drawn from a study of cytomegalovirus exposure and HLA in healthy donors. 13 Jbeta primers and 60 Vbeta primers were used for the PCR. Clones were read by immunoSEQ multiplex PCR, and TCRdb kept only the in-frame ones, dropping some. This table has about 160,000 clones, about 80% appearing once. All the people who gave samples were healthy bone marrow donors. A word on this clone: Its matching antigen is unknown.

Findings and caveats of the study: There were some public TCRs occurring in many donors, but most TCR sequences were rare. DRB1 had the most TCR associations and HLA-C the fewest, a later analysis found, with rates varying by HLA locus.

This clonotype was sampled from a woman between 45 and 60 years old in good health and CMV-seronegative. Sequencing input: PBMCs.

The CDR3 nucleotides read TGTGCCAGCAGCTCGACAGGGGGCATCGGTACAAATGAGCAGTTCTTC. It codes for CASSSTGGIGTNEQFF. The chain is built from TRBV7-2 and TRBJ2-1; 10 bases are a match to TRBD1. V lost 4 bases and J lost 7; bases outside the gene matches: 10. This CDR3 has 16 residues. CDR1 and CDR2 (germline): SGHTA, FQGNSA.